One and the same sample provided the 28 T cell receptor beta chains below, sequenced in a study of beta chain features in type 1 diabetes. The investigators reverse transcribed all of the isolated RNA, so they sequenced expressed TCRB transcripts. Assay: immunoSEQ multiplex PCR; the TCRdb copy retains only in-frame clones and omits some. The table records hundreds of thousands of clones, roughly 13% of them present only once. The sample consisted of naive CD4+ T cells from blood. Every receptor here comes from a woman aged 35 to 49 in good health.

The gene calls are TRBV7-2 and TRBJ1-5; a weak D match, TRBD1 (6 bases). This CDR3 has 13 amino acids. Trimming took off 6 bases at V and 3 bases at J, with 9 bases between the two ends. Germline CDR1 and CDR2: SGHTA and FQGNSA. CDR3 residues: CASRTGLNQPQHF. For the CDR3, the DNA is TGTGCCAGCAGGACAGGACTCAATCAGCCCCAGCATTTT.

This clone has a handful of counts. The V and J genes are TRBV5-4 and TRBJ2-1; TRBD1 matches 9 bases. The germline CDR1 and CDR2 sequences are SGHNT and YYREEE (reference sequence). CDR3 length: 16 residues. Trimming took 4 bases from V and 6 from J; bases not matched to a gene: 11. The CDR3 nucleotides read TGTGCCAGCAGCCCCTTCCCGGGACAGGGAAGCAATGAGCAGTTCTTC. As protein: CASSPFPGQGSNEQFF.

Points on this clone: A read error may produce the germline difference seen at one junction end. This chain links TRBV4-1 with TRBJ2-3; 7 bases are shared with TRBD2. The CDR3 sequence is 18 residues long. CDR1 and CDR2 from the germline V gene are MGHRA and YSYEKL. As DNA, the CDR3 is TGCGCCAGCAACCAAGATCCGCGACTAGCTTGGACGGCAGATACGCAGTATTTT. Amino acid sequence: CASNQDPRLAWTADTQYF.

The sample holds a few counts of this clone. The chain is built from TRBV7-9 and TRBJ1-3; D is perhaps TRBD1 (5 bases). Germline V CDR1 and CDR2: SEHNR, FQNEAQ (reference sequence). V lost 5 bases to trimming and J lost 0 bases, with 11 bases between them. The CDR3 runs to 15 residues. The CDR3, as DNA: TGTGCCAGCAGCCCGGACATTACCTCTGGAAACACCATATATTTT. As protein: CASSPDITSGNTIYF.

The J gene is TRBJ2-1, the V gene TRBV7-9; 7 nucleotides line up with TRBD1. The CDR3 consists of 16 residues. Germline V lookup: CDR1 SEHNR, CDR2 FQNEAQ (reference sequence). Trimming at V came to 1 base and at J to 8 bases, leaving 11 bases not matched to a gene. CDR3 sequence: CASSLEGAGTVDEQFF. The CDR3 nucleotides are TGTGCCAGCAGCTTAGAGGGGGCCGGGACAGTTGATGAGCAGTTCTTC.

This clone was recorded a few times. The chain carries TRBV18 and TRBJ2-3, with 11 bases fitting TRBD2. This CDR3 comprises 16 residues. The germline CDR1 and CDR2 sequences are KGHSH and LQKENI. The ends lost 3 bases at V and 5 bases at J; junction bases unmatched: 7. The CDR3 DNA reads TGTGCCAGCTCACCTTTTGTACTAGCGGGGGAAGATACGCAGTATTTT. Translating it yields CASSPFVLAGEDTQYF. Full variable domain (outside the CDR3, taken from reference TRBV18 and TRBJ2-3): NAGVMQNPRHLVRRRGQEARLRCSPMKGHSHVYWYRQLPEEGLKFMVYLQKENIIDESGMPKERFSAEFPKEGPSILRIQQVVRGDSAAYFCASSPFVLAGEDTQYFGPGTRLTVL.

This clone has a handful of counts. The V call is TRBV5-1, the J call TRBJ2-6; 9 nucleotides agree with TRBD1. V gave up 4 bases and J gave up 1 base; unmatched junction bases: 12. Looked up from germline, CDR1 is SGHRS and CDR2 is YFSETQ. There are 19 residues in the CDR3. CDR3 in amino acids: CASSEQGAGFGSGANVLTF. DNA of the CDR3: TGCGCCAGCAGCGAACAGGGGGCCGGTTTCGGATCTGGGGCCAACGTCCTGACTTTC.

This clone was counted only a few times. V is TRBV7-2 and J is TRBJ2-4, with a weak D call TRBD1 (5 bases). The CDR3 totals 17 residues. Germline V CDR1 and CDR2: SGHTA, FQGNSA. Trimming removed 6 bases from V and 0 bases from J, with 18 bases in between. DNA for the CDR3: TGTGCCAGCAGTTTACTAAGGGGCAGTCTAGCCAAAAACATTCAGTACTTC. It is translated as CASSLLRGSLAKNIQYF.

This clone has a handful of counts. The J gene is TRBJ2-3, the V gene TRBV6-6; TRBD2 aligns across 8 bases. The length of the CDR3 is 16 residues. The J segment lost 2 bases and the V segment lost 8 bases, leaving 12 bases of the junction unmatched. Germline V lookup: CDR1 MNHNY, CDR2 SVGAGI (reference sequence). In DNA, the CDR3 is TGTGCCAGCGCCGGCGGGAGGTCACTGTACACAGATACGCAGTATTTT. Its translation: CASAGGRSLYTDTQYF.

The CDR3 reads CASSPLFGTDSYSGNTIYF. CDR3 coding DNA: TGTGCCAGCAGCCCCCTTTTCGGAACGGACAGCTACTCTGGAAACACCATATATTTT. The chain has TRBV9 and TRBJ1-3; D perhaps matches TRBD1 (6 bases). The CDR3 has 19 amino acids. The V end was cut by 4 bases, the J end by 0 bases, with 23 bases between. Germline CDR1 and CDR2: SGDLS and YYNGEE.

This clone was seen many times. V is TRBV25-1 and J is TRBJ2-3; D remains unclear. V was cut by 6 bases and J by 6 bases, with 7 bases left in between. This CDR3 has 11 amino acids. Germline CDR1 MGHDK, CDR2 SYGVNS. Written as DNA, the CDR3 is TGTGCCAGCAGGAGAACGGATACGCAGTATTTT. It specifies CASRRTDTQYF.

There are a few counts of this clone. This chain links TRBV27 with TRBJ1-2; D is undetermined. This CDR3 comprises 13 residues. Germline loops: CDR1 MNHEY, CDR2 SMNVEV (reference sequence). Trimming cost V 8 bases and J 0 bases, with 10 bases left between them. The CDR3 nucleotides read TGTGCCAGCCACTCGTACGCTAACTATGGCTACACCTTC. This encodes CASHSYANYGYTF.

About this clone itself: Additional DNA sequences in this sample encode the identical CDR3. The V call is TRBV5-1, the J call TRBJ2-2; no reliable D call. V was shortened by 1 base and J by 3 bases, with 10 bases between the two germline ends. The CDR3 totals 15 residues. Germline-derived CDR1 and CDR2 are SGHRS and YFSETQ. The CDR3 spells CASSLSGKDTGELFF. The CDR3 nucleotides read TGCGCCAGCAGCTTGTCAGGAAAGGACACCGGGGAGCTGTTTTTT.

In its sample, this clone was seen a few times. The chain couples TRBV15 to TRBJ1-2, with TRBD1 matching 7 bases. Per germline, CDR1 LNHNV and CDR2 YYDKDF (reference sequence). The V and J ends lost 4 bases and 8 bases, in that order; junction bases with no gene match: 10. The CDR3 extends over 14 amino acids. For the CDR3, the DNA is TGTGCCACCAGCATCGCCTCCGGGACAGAAGGCTACACCTTC. Amino acid sequence: CATSIASGTEGYTF.

This clone has more than one count but fewer than ten. This chain joins TRBV4-3 and TRBJ2-5; perhaps TRBD1 as D (6 bases). Germline V gene lookup returns CDR1 LGHNA and CDR2 YSLEER. Trimming took off 3 bases at V and 5 bases at J, with 13 bases between the two ends. This CDR3 spans 14 amino acids. CDR3 loop: CASSHRTGMETQYF. The CDR3 nucleotides read TGCGCCAGCAGCCACAGAACAGGGATGGAGACCCAGTACTTC.

This clone came up a few times. This chain links TRBV6-1 with TRBJ2-1, with D hard to call. CDR3 length: 10 amino acids. The V gene's germline CDR1 is MNHNS and CDR2 SASEGT. Trimming removed 9 bases from V and 2 bases from J, with 2 bases in between. The CDR3 protein is CASTYNEQFF. The CDR3 coding sequence is TGTGCCAGTACCTACAATGAGCAGTTCTTC.

This clone was counted only a few times. V and J are TRBV9 and TRBJ2-5; no firm D call. The J call is in doubt because the DNA end fits TRBJ2-7 better. CDR1 and CDR2 (germline): SGDLS, YYNGEE. This CDR3 has 14 residues. The CDR3 DNA sequence: TGTGCCAGCAGCGTAGGCGTCGACTCCTACGAGCAGTACTTC. This codes for CASSVGVDSYEQYF.

The chain is built from TRBV21-1 and TRBJ1-5; the D segment call TRBD1 is taken from the table without a DNA check. TRBV21-1 is a pseudogene segment. This CDR3 is 16 amino acids long. The CDR3 loop reads CASSKRKDRCNQPQHF. DNA of the CDR3: TGTGCCAGCAGCAAAAGGAAGGACAGATGCAATCAGCCCCAGCATTTT.

This clone appeared a few times. The chain is built from TRBV28 and TRBJ2-5, with a weak D call TRBD1 (6 bases). V gave up 1 base and J gave up 1 base, with 7 bases separating them. CDR1 is MDHEN, CDR2 SYDVKM, per germline. This CDR3 has 14 amino acids. In DNA form, the CDR3 reads TGTGCCAGCAGTTTATCAGGGGCCCAAGAGACCCAGTACTTC. Translation gives CASSLSGAQETQYF.

The J gene is TRBJ2-5, the V gene TRBV4-1, with 9 bases identical to TRBD1. V dropped 3 bases and J dropped 5; count of bases not matched to a gene: 13. Germline assignment: CDR1 MGHRA and CDR2 YSYEKL. The CDR3 has 17 amino acids. CDR3 in amino acids: CASSHPGRTGVGETQYF. The CDR3 nucleotides are TGCGCCAGCAGCCATCCCGGTAGGACAGGGGTTGGGGAGACCCAGTACTTC.

This clone was detected a few times. The CDR3: CASSLVAGGEYGYTF. CDR3 sequence (DNA): TGCGCCAGCAGCTTGGTGGCAGGGGGCGAATATGGCTACACCTTC. This chain joins TRBV5-1 and TRBJ1-2; TRBD1 agrees at 8 bases. Germline CDR1 and CDR2: SGHRS and YFSETQ. The trim removed 0 bases at V and 5 bases at J, leaving 6 bases unmatched. This CDR3 contains 15 residues.

The chain carries TRBV4-3 and TRBJ1-5; 7 bases align to TRBD1. The CDR3 has 16 residues. After removal of 2 bases from V and 5 bases from J, the junction contained 9 bases not matched to a gene. Germline values: CDR1 LGHNA, CDR2 YSLEER. The CDR3 reads CASSQTDRPPHQPQHF. Here the CDR3 DNA reads TGCGCCAGCAGCCAAACGGACAGGCCTCCCCATCAGCCCCAGCATTTT.

This chain connects TRBV18 to TRBJ1-1, with D uncertain. Trimming took 2 bases from V and 3 from J, leaving 7 bases between them. This CDR3 has 13 amino acids. Germline V lookup: CDR1 KGHSH, CDR2 LQKENI. CDR3 sequence: CASSPVSDTEAFF. The DNA of the CDR3 is TGTGCCAGCTCACCAGTATCTGACACTGAAGCTTTCTTT.

V and J are TRBV9 and TRBJ1-4; D is perhaps TRBD1 (5 bases). Germline V gene lookup returns CDR1 SGDLS and CDR2 YYNGEE. V gave up 3 bases and J gave up 0 bases, with 6 bases separating them. This CDR3 region has 14 residues. The CDR3 nucleotides are TGTGCCAGCAGCGAGACAGCAACTAATGAAAAACTGTTTTTT. Protein product: CASSETATNEKLFF.

This clone turned up a few times. The identical CDR3 is also encoded by other nucleotide sequences in the sample. The rearrangement uses TRBV6-6 and TRBJ2-5; D call uncertain. The germline V gene encodes CDR1 MNHNY and CDR2 SVGAGI (reference sequence). The CDR3 is 12 amino acids. Trimming left V 2 bases short and J 5 bases short, with 6 bases between. The DNA for the CDR3 is TGTGCCAGCAGTTACCTACAGGAGACCCAGTACTTC. Its protein is CASSYLQETQYF.

This clone appeared once. The rearrangement joins TRBV2 to TRBJ2-5; TRBD2 might be the D (7 bases). V gave up 8 bases and J gave up 4 bases, with 17 bases separating them. The CDR3 covers 14 residues. Germline CDR1 and CDR2: SNHLY and FYNNEI. The CDR3 nucleotides are TGTGCCAGCGGCGGGGGCGGGATAGGAGAGACCCAGTACTTC. It is translated as CASGGGGIGETQYF.

This sequence joins TRBV19 and TRBJ2-4, with 10 bases identical to TRBD2. Trimming cost V 2 bases and J 1 base; bases outside gene matches: 5. The CDR3 runs to 17 residues. CDR1 and CDR2 from the germline V gene are LNHDA and SQIVND (reference sequence). As DNA, the CDR3 is TGTGCCAGTAGTATAAGGGGTAGCGGGGGGGCCAAAAACATTCAGTACTTC. Translation gives CASSIRGSGGAKNIQYF.

This clone was found once. V and J are TRBV19 and TRBJ2-1; TRBD2 matches 7 bases. The germline gives CDR1 LNHDA, CDR2 SQIVND (reference sequence). Germline trimming cut 7 bases from V and 6 bases from J; bases unmatched to any gene: 12. The CDR3 covers 15 residues. CDR3 DNA sequence: TGTGCCAGTACCCTGGGGCTAGCGGTTATCAATGAGCAGTTCTTC. Amino acid sequence: CASTLGLAVINEQFF.